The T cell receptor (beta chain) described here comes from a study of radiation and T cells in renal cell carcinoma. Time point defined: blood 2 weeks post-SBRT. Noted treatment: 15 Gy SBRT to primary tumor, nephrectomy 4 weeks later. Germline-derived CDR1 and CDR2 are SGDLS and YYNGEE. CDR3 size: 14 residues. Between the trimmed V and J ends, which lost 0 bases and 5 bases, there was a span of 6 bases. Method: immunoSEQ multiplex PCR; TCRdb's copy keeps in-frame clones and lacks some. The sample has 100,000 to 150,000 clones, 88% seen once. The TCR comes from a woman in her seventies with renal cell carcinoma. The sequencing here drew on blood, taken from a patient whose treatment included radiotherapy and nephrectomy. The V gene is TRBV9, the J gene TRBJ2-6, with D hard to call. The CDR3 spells CASSVEYRANVLTF. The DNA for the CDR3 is TGTGCCAGCAGCGTAGAATACCGGGCCAACGTCCTGACTTTC.